This paragraph covers one T cell receptor beta chain sequence. Its antigen is not identified. An end of the junction does not agree with germline; a read error may underlie this. Germline CDR1 reads LNHNV; CDR2 reads YYDKDF (reference sequence). The CDR3 loop spans 13 amino acids. These data come from a study of metastatic and nonmetastatic thyroid tumors. About the study: Repertoires of blood and of tissue (tumor or nodule) from malignant and benign thyroid patients were compared.

Methods used by the authors: Variation in CDR3 across clinicopathological groups served as the basis for constructing a distant-metastasis classifier in papillary thyroid cancer. With MiXCR, TCRdb called clones anew from the PCR reads. For this entry, the V and J calls and clone size follow TCRdb and not the study's own pipeline. The repertoire holds tens of thousands of clones, roughly a sixth seen once, with around a tenth in the top ten. No treatment of any kind had been given to any patient before thyroid surgery. General study results and limits: Across blood and tumor, TCR beta diversity in malignant thyroid tumors was reportedly significantly higher than in benign nodules.

The sequence was collected from a female donor with papillary thyroid cancer or a benign thyroid nodule (not recorded which). Some clones in this sample may be carry-over from other donors' samples. The sequencing sample was made of tumor tissue. The genes are TRBV15 and TRBJ2-2; perhaps TRBD1 as D (6 bases). CDR3 bases: TGTGCCACCAGCAGTCACAGATCAGGGGAGCGGTTTTTT. It encodes CATSSHRSGERFF.